A single sample gave rise to the 12 T cell receptor beta chains below, sequenced in a study of blood T cell repertoires in COVID-19. Libraries were prepared by immunoSEQ multiplex PCR; TCRdb keeps only in-frame clonotypes and omits some of them. The sample gives roughly 74,000 clones, 75% to 90% of which show up once; more than 0.95% is in the top ten. Sample: PBMCs or T cells enriched from blood (not recorded which). These receptor sequences come from a woman aged 50 to 60 with acute COVID-19.

CDR3 in amino acids: CASSLLDRGQNTEAFF. In DNA form, the CDR3 reads TGTGCCAGCAGCCTCCTGGACAGGGGGCAGAACACTGAAGCTTTCTTT. The chain couples TRBV7-6 to TRBJ1-1; 11 bases match TRBD1. CDR3 length equals 16 residues. V shed 5 bases, J shed 1 base, and the junction held 6 bases outside the gene matches. The germline gives CDR1 SGHVS, CDR2 FNYEAQ.

The chain links TRBV27 to TRBJ2-3; D gene unclear. The CDR3 is made up of 13 amino acids. The V and J ends lost 3 bases and 3 bases respectively, with 7 bases between them. Germline V gene data show CDR1 as MNHEY and CDR2 as SMNVEV (reference sequence). The CDR3 DNA reads TGTGCCAGCAGTTTCGTCCCGACAGATACGCAGTATTTT. It codes for CASSFVPTDTQYF.

The chain links TRBV10-3 to TRBJ2-7; TRBD2 matches at 10 bases. V gave up 3 bases and J gave up 0 bases; unmatched junction bases: 11. CDR1 ENHRY and CDR2 SYGVKD come from the germline V gene. The CDR3 is 18 amino acids. The CDR3 protein is CAISDGVGASGSSYEQYF. In nucleotides, the CDR3 is TGTGCCATCAGTGACGGTGTTGGGGCTAGCGGGAGCTCCTACGAGCAGTACTTC.

V is TRBV19 and J is TRBJ1-1, with D possibly being TRBD1 (6 bases). The ends were cut back, 4 bases at V and 7 bases at J, with 16 bases in the middle. CDR3 size: 14 residues. Germline loops: CDR1 LNHDA, CDR2 SQIVND (reference sequence). The CDR3 spells CASSTGGRGYEAFF. The CDR3 DNA reads TGTGCCAGTAGTACGGGGGGCCGAGGATATGAAGCTTTCTTT.

This clone was seen a single time. J is TRBJ2-2 and V is TRBV7-2; D may be TRBD1 (6 bases). Germline V CDR1 and CDR2: SGHTA, FQGNSA. Between the trimmed V and J ends, which lost 5 bases and 5 bases, there was a span of 21 bases. CDR3 length equals 17 residues. CDR3 sequence: CASSTPSGTTLTGELFF. The CDR3, as DNA: TGTGCCAGCAGCACCCCATCCGGGACAACTTTAACCGGGGAGCTGTTTTTT.

The V gene is TRBV3-1 (or the pseudogene TRBV3-2), the J gene TRBJ1-1; D is undetermined. Germline CDR1 LGHDT, CDR2 YNNKEL (reference sequence). This CDR3 region has 14 residues. V lost 1 base, J lost 4 bases, and 10 bases lay in between. CDR3 sequence: CASSQAGIGTEAFF. The CDR3 DNA sequence: TGTGCCAGCAGCCAAGCGGGGATCGGCACTGAAGCTTTCTTT.

V and J are TRBV5-1 and TRBJ2-1, with TRBD2 matching over 9 bases. CDR3 length: 16 amino acids. Germline CDR1 and CDR2: SGHRS and YFSETQ. After removal of 1 base from V and 7 bases from J, the junction contained 9 bases not matched to a gene. CDR3 amino acids: CASSLPSGKLTNEQFF. CDR3 in DNA: TGCGCCAGCAGCTTGCCTAGCGGGAAATTAACTAATGAGCAGTTCTTC.

This chain connects TRBV3-1 (or the pseudogene TRBV3-2) to TRBJ2-3; 9 nucleotides line up with TRBD1. V shed 1 base, J shed 9 bases, and the junction held 5 bases outside the gene matches. Germline V gene lookup returns CDR1 LGHDT and CDR2 YNNKEL (reference sequence). The CDR3 extends over 14 amino acids. CDR3 protein: CASSQGADRGTQYF. The CDR3 nucleotides read TGTGCCAGCAGCCAAGGGGCCGACAGGGGGACGCAGTATTTT.

The CDR3 is CASNRGGGVGETDTQYF. The CDR3 nucleotides are TGTGCCAGCAACCGTGGCGGCGGGGTAGGAGAGACAGATACGCAGTATTTT. The chain couples TRBV7-2 to TRBJ2-3; a weak D match, TRBD2 (6 bases). CDR1 and CDR2 from the germline V gene are SGHTA and FQGNSA. The CDR3 loop spans 17 amino acids. Trimming cost V 7 bases and J 3 bases, with 23 bases left between them.

This sequence joins TRBV4-2 and TRBJ1-1; D is uncertain. Germline CDR1 reads LGHNA; CDR2 reads YNFKEQ. The CDR3 extends over 15 amino acids. The germline V and J ends were trimmed by 1 base and 0 bases, with 9 bases remaining between them. Written as DNA, the CDR3 is TGTGCCAGCAGCCAAGTGGTCCAGATGAACACTGAAGCTTTCTTT. Translation gives CASSQVVQMNTEAFF.

This chain links TRBV7-9 with TRBJ2-1, with D possibly matching TRBD2 (5 bases). Trimming stripped 2 bases from V and 9 bases from J, with 17 bases between. Germline V gene data show CDR1 as SEHNR and CDR2 as FQNEAQ (reference sequence). The CDR3 is 15 residues long. Here the CDR3 reads CASSLISGGEAEQFF. CDR3 sequence (DNA): TGTGCCAGCAGCTTAATCAGCGGCGGAGAAGCTGAGCAGTTCTTC.

The gene calls are TRBV5-1 and TRBJ2-7; TRBD1 aligns across 10 bases. V dropped 0 bases and J dropped 6; count of bases not matched to a gene: 6. Germline CDR1 is SGHRS and CDR2 is YFSETQ. The CDR3 contains 15 residues. CDR3 sequence (DNA): TGCGCCAGCAGCTTGGCGGGACAGGGGTGGTCCGAGCAGTACTTC. Encoded protein: CASSLAGQGWSEQYF. Drawing the rest from reference TRBV5-1 and TRBJ2-7, the complete variable domain is KAGVTQTPRYLIKTRGQQVTLSCSPISGHRSVSWYQQTPGQGLQFLFEYFSETQRNKGNFPGRFSGRQFSNSRSEMNVSTLELGDSALYLCASSLAGQGWSEQYFGPGTRLTVT.